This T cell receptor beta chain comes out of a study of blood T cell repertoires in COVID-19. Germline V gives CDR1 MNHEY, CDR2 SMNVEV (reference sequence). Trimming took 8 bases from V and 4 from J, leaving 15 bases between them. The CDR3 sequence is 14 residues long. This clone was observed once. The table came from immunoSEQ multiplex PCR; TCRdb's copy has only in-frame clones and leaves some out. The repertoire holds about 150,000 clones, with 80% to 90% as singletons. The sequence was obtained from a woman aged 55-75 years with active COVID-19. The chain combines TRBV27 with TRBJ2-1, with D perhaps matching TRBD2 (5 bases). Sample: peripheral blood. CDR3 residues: CASLGGYGYNEQFF. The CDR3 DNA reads TGTGCCAGCCTGGGCGGGTACGGGTACAATGAGCAGTTCTTC.